Listed below are T cell receptor beta chains from one sample, sequenced in a study of long-term antiretroviral therapy in people with HIV. Produced via immunoSEQ multiplex PCR; TCRdb's table is partial and in-frame only. The table records 5,000 to 8,000 clones, around four fifths of them present only once. Sequenced material: unsorted PBMCs, taken 0.5 years before starting antiretroviral therapy. Source of these receptors: a man in his forties with HIV. Both conserved end residues are part of each CDR3.

cdr3_length,v_call,j_call,cdr3_aa
14,TRBV2,TRBJ2-7,CASRRTSGSYEQYF
15,TRBV11-3,TRBJ2-2,CASSSGTGVAGELFF
14,TRBV30,TRBJ1-2,CAWSGRVTNYGYTF
15,TRBV10-2,TRBJ2-2,CASTADAPNTGELFF
14,TRBV19,TRBJ1-5,CASSIRRGDQPQHF
14,TRBV27,TRBJ1-2,CASSMDGANYGYTF
18,TRBV30,TRBJ1-6,CAWSPETGGISYNSPLHF
12,TRBV6-5,TRBJ1-2,CASSYGSGGYTF
12,TRBV15,TRBJ2-2,CATSGDTGELFF
13,TRBV30,TRBJ1-5,CAWGTGTGQPQHF
12,TRBV19,TRBJ2-6,CASRTGANVLTF
16,TRBV27,TRBJ1-5,CASSWSDKSLNQPQHF
14,TRBV15,TRBJ2-1,CATSTYGGAIEQFF
15,TRBV9,TRBJ2-2,CASSADRLNTGELFF
13,TRBV13,TRBJ1-6,CASSPGDNSPLHF
19,TRBV18,TRBJ2-7,CASSRIGGQGVRTSYEQYF
15,TRBV2,TRBJ1-6,CASSRTGPYNSPLHF
16,TRBV5-1,TRBJ1-1,CASSFSNRGQNTEAFF
16,TRBV4-1,TRBJ1-3,CASSQGVLSSGNTIYF
14,TRBV5-5,TRBJ2-7,CASSLARGPYEQYF
13,TRBV10-1,TRBJ2-3,CASSKLVTDTQYF
13,TRBV18,TRBJ1-1,CASSPGGNTEAFF